The 32 T cell receptor beta chains presented below share a single source sample, sequenced in a study of blood T cell repertoires in COVID-19. The assay was immunoSEQ multiplex PCR, and TCRdb's table has in-frame clones only and misses some. The sample has 130,000 or so clones; approximately 80% are singletons. Sequencing was done on a sample of peripheral blood. The source of these receptors is a human donor in a cohort sampled during active COVID-19.

The V gene is TRBV7-9, the J gene TRBJ1-3, with a tentative D call TRBD1 (6 bases). The CDR3 spans 16 residues. The germline V and J ends were trimmed by 4 bases and 3 bases, with 16 bases remaining between them. Germline V CDR1 and CDR2: SEHNR, FQNEAQ (reference sequence). CDR3 protein: CASSSIGGADGNTIYF. Here the CDR3 DNA reads TGTGCCAGCAGCTCAATCGGGGGGGCCGATGGAAACACCATATATTTT.

The chain couples TRBV3-1 (or the pseudogene TRBV3-2) to TRBJ2-1, with 7 bases that match TRBD2. From germline, CDR1 is LGHDT and CDR2 YNNKEL (reference sequence). Trimming removed 4 bases from V and 9 bases from J; junction bases left unmatched: 12. CDR3 length: 15 residues. Here the CDR3 reads CASSPVVGGSLEQFF. The CDR3 DNA reads as TGTGCCAGCAGCCCAGTCGTTGGCGGGAGCCTTGAGCAGTTCTTC.

This sequence joins TRBV28 and TRBJ2-7; D might be TRBD1 (6 bases). V dropped 1 base and J dropped 2 bases, with 12 bases sitting between them. CDR3 length equals 15 residues. CDR1 MDHEN and CDR2 SYDVKM come from the germline V gene. CDR3 DNA sequence: TGTGCCAGCAGTTTATCCGGGACACGGACCTACGAGCAGTACTTC. Translating it yields CASSLSGTRTYEQYF. Combining the CDR3 with reference TRBV28 and TRBJ2-7 gives the whole variable domain DVKVTQSSRYLVKRTGEKVFLECVQDMDHENMFWYRQDPGLGLRLIYFSYDVKMKEKGDIPEGYSVSREKKERFSLILESASTNQTSMYLCASSLSGTRTYEQYFGPGTRLTVT.

Only a few counts were recorded for this clone. V and J are TRBV19 and TRBJ1-2; the match to TRBD1 covers 10 bases. Germline CDR1 is LNHDA and CDR2 is SQIVND (reference sequence). With 3 bases clipped from V and 10 bases from J, the junction kept 5 bases outside the gene matches. This CDR3 contains 13 residues. Written as DNA, the CDR3 is TGTGCCAGTAGTATCGGGACAGGGGAGTCCTACACCTTC. Translation gives CASSIGTGESYTF.

The rearrangement joins TRBV4-1 to TRBJ2-1; D is undetermined. In germline, CDR1 is MGHRA, CDR2 YSYEKL. CDR3 size: 15 residues. Trimming took off 4 bases at V and 4 bases at J, with 14 bases between the two ends. In DNA form, the CDR3 reads TGCGCCAGCAGCCTCCTGGGCCTCGTGTACAATGAGCAGTTCTTC. Protein sequence: CASSLLGLVYNEQFF.

This clone was seen once. The rearrangement joins TRBV7-9 to TRBJ2-7; 9 bases line up with TRBD2. The CDR3 spans 18 residues. Germline trimming cut 5 bases from V and 2 bases from J; bases unmatched to any gene: 16. Germline V gene data show CDR1 as SEHNR and CDR2 as FQNEAQ (reference sequence). The CDR3 spells CASSPPPEREDGTYEQYF. The CDR3 bases are TGTGCCAGCAGCCCCCCCCCTGAGCGGGAGGATGGGACCTACGAGCAGTACTTC.

The chain is built from TRBV18 and TRBJ2-1; possible D gene TRBD2, 5 bases. Germline-derived CDR1 and CDR2 are KGHSH and LQKENI. This CDR3 spans 16 amino acids. Trimming took 0 bases from V and 0 from J, leaving 9 bases between them. CDR3 nucleotide sequence: TGTGCCAGCTCACCACCCTGGGCGGGCTCCTACAATGAGCAGTTCTTC. As protein: CASSPPWAGSYNEQFF.

This chain joins TRBV7-9 and TRBJ2-5, with a weak D call TRBD1 (6 bases). CDR3 length: 13 residues. The germline CDR1 and CDR2 sequences are SEHNR and FQNEAQ (reference sequence). Trimming took 8 bases from V and 2 from J, leaving 12 bases between them. As DNA, the CDR3 is TGTGCCAGCTACGGACAGTCTCAAGAGACCCAGTACTTC. Protein product: CASYGQSQETQYF.

The V and J genes are TRBV4-1 and TRBJ1-2; D not certain. The CDR3 is 15 residues long. Per the germline V gene, CDR1 is MGHRA and CDR2 is YSYEKL. With 2 bases removed from V and 4 bases from J, the gap between germline ends came to 14 bases. The CDR3 nucleotides read TGCGCCAGCAGCCAACCCCTGGGCCGGTCCTATGGCTACACCTTC. This gives the protein CASSQPLGRSYGYTF.

V usage is TRBV18 and J usage is TRBJ2-7; 7 bases line up with TRBD2. J was trimmed by 1 base and V by 3 bases; bases with no gene match: 6. This CDR3 spans 15 amino acids. Germline loops: CDR1 KGHSH, CDR2 LQKENI. The CDR3 spells CASSPPGGRSYEQYF. CDR3 nucleotide sequence: TGTGCCAGCTCACCTCCGGGGGGTAGGTCCTACGAGCAGTACTTC.

The J gene is TRBJ2-7, the V gene TRBV10-3; D not resolved. Trimming shortened V by 10 bases and J by 2 bases, and 9 bases separated the two germline ends. Germline CDR1 ENHRY, CDR2 SYGVKD. The CDR3 loop spans 11 amino acids. CDR3 protein: CATLAAYEQYF. DNA for the CDR3: TGTGCCACCCTGGCGGCCTACGAGCAGTACTTC.

Concerning this clone itself: This specimen includes other DNA sequences encoding the same CDR3. The V and J genes are TRBV3-1 (or the pseudogene TRBV3-2) and TRBJ2-7, with no clear D. With 0 bases removed from V and 4 bases from J, the gap between germline ends came to 4 bases. Germline V lookup: CDR1 LGHDT, CDR2 YNNKEL (reference sequence). The CDR3 is made up of 12 amino acids. Written as DNA, the CDR3 is TGTGCCAGCAGCCAAGATTCGTACGAGCAGTACTTC. The encoded protein is CASSQDSYEQYF.

The J gene is TRBJ1-1, the V gene TRBV6-5; tentative D call: TRBD1 (6 bases). V lost 5 bases, J lost 6 bases, and 13 bases lay in between. The CDR3 contains 13 residues. Germline V CDR1 and CDR2: MNHEY, SVGAGI. The CDR3 sequence is CASSTDSLAEAFF. The CDR3 coding sequence is TGTGCCAGCAGTACGGACAGCCTTGCTGAAGCTTTCTTT.

This chain connects TRBV12-3 or TRBV12-4 to TRBJ1-3; D ambiguous. V lost 6 bases and J lost 0, with 6 bases in between. CDR3 size: 13 residues. CDR3 bases: TGTGCCAGCAGCCTGAGCTCTGGAAACACCATATATTTT. It encodes CASSLSSGNTIYF.

The chain joins TRBV23-1 to TRBJ1-2; TRBD1 might be the D (6 bases). TRBV23-1 is an ORF, and what it does is uncertain. The V gene lost 4 bases and the J gene lost 2 bases, with 11 bases spanning the gap. The CDR3 is 14 residues long. In DNA, the CDR3 is TGCGCCAGCAGTCCCCAGAGGGGGAACTATGGCTACACCTTC. This gives the protein CASSPQRGNYGYTF.

The sample holds a few counts of this clone. The V call is TRBV6-1, the J call TRBJ2-7; 7 bases match TRBD2. J was trimmed by 2 bases and V by 2 bases; bases with no gene match: 6. This CDR3 has 15 amino acids. The germline V gene encodes CDR1 MNHNS and CDR2 SASEGT. The CDR3 protein is CASSESSGLPYEQYF. The CDR3 DNA sequence: TGTGCCAGCAGTGAATCGTCGGGACTACCCTACGAGCAGTACTTC.

This clone has just a few counts. The chain uses TRBV3-1 (or the pseudogene TRBV3-2) and TRBJ2-7, with 11 positions matching TRBD2. CDR1 and CDR2 from the germline V gene are LGHDT and YNNKEL (reference sequence). The V gene end was trimmed by 3 bases and the J gene end by 3 bases; junction bases not matched to a gene: 4. The CDR3 spans 15 residues. The CDR3 DNA follows: TGTGCCAGCAGCCATGGGACTAGCGGACACTACGAGCAGTACTTC. Protein product: CASSHGTSGHYEQYF.

The chain has TRBV5-1 and TRBJ1-2; a weak D match, TRBD1 (5 bases). CDR1 is SGHRS and CDR2 is YFSETQ in the germline V gene. The CDR3 length is 14 residues. Between the trimmed V and J ends, which lost 4 bases and 0 bases, there was a span of 10 bases. The CDR3 loop reads CASSDDRPNYGYTF. In nucleotides, the CDR3 is TGCGCCAGCAGCGACGACAGACCTAACTATGGCTACACCTTC.

The chain uses TRBV5-1 and TRBJ2-7; no firm D call. This CDR3 contains 15 residues. Trimming took off 0 bases at V and 4 bases at J, with 14 bases between the two ends. Germline lookup yields CDR1 SGHRS and CDR2 YFSETQ. CDR3 loop: CASSLEMAPWYEQYF. The DNA of the CDR3 is TGCGCCAGCAGCTTGGAAATGGCCCCTTGGTACGAGCAGTACTTC.

Only a few counts were recorded for this clone. The chain uses TRBV27 and TRBJ1-6, with TRBD1 identical over 9 bases. Trimming cost V 3 bases and J 8 bases; bases outside gene matches: 2. Germline CDR1 and CDR2: MNHEY and SMNVEV (reference sequence). This CDR3 region has 14 residues. The CDR3 sequence: CASSFRTGDSPLHF. The CDR3 DNA reads as TGTGCCAGCAGTTTCCGGACAGGGGATTCACCCCTCCACTTT.

V is TRBV25-1 and J is TRBJ2-7, with D perhaps matching TRBD1 (6 bases). Germline V CDR1 and CDR2: MGHDK, SYGVNS. Trimming removed 6 bases from V and 5 bases from J, with 20 bases in between. The CDR3 totals 15 residues. The CDR3 DNA reads as TGTGCCAGCAGACCCGGGACGGGCGAGGGGGACGAGCAGTACTTC. It specifies CASRPGTGEGDEQYF.

The chain is built from TRBV13 and TRBJ2-7; 10 bases map to TRBD2. Trimming removed 4 bases from V and 2 bases from J; junction bases left unmatched: 14. CDR1 PRHDT and CDR2 FYEKMQ come from the germline V gene (reference sequence). The CDR3 is made up of 18 amino acids. CDR3 bases: TGTGCCAGCAGCTCGGCCCAACCTCCTAGCGGGGGTCCCTACGAGCAGTACTTC. It yields the protein CASSSAQPPSGGPYEQYF.

This clone has only a few counts. The V call is TRBV30, the J call TRBJ1-2; D perhaps matches TRBD1 (5 bases). Germline loops: CDR1 GTSNPN, CDR2 SVGIG (reference sequence). The CDR3 runs 13 residues. V lost 1 base and J lost 5, with 11 bases in between. CDR3 coding DNA: TGTGCCTGGAGTGAAGCGGGACGGTATGGCTACACCTTC. Translated, it gives CAWSEAGRYGYTF.

The chain joins TRBV2 to TRBJ1-4; 8 bases are a match to TRBD1. The germline gives CDR1 SNHLY, CDR2 FYNNEI. CDR3 size: 14 residues. The V and J ends lost 6 bases and 7 bases, in that order; junction bases with no gene match: 7. The CDR3 DNA sequence: TGTGCCAGCAGAGGTACAGGGGGGGGTGAAAAACTGTTTTTT. It specifies CASRGTGGGEKLFF.

The CDR3 sequence: CASSTQGGETQYF. The CDR3 nucleotides read TGTGCCAGTAGTACACAGGGGGGGGAGACCCAGTACTTC. The V gene is TRBV19, the J gene TRBJ2-5; weak D call: TRBD1 (8 bases). CDR3 length: 13 amino acids. V dropped 4 bases and J dropped 5 bases, with 11 bases sitting between them. Germline V CDR1 and CDR2: LNHDA, SQIVND (reference sequence).

The genes are TRBV11-2 and TRBJ2-7; TRBD2 matches at 8 bases. There are 13 residues in the CDR3. The germline gives CDR1 SGHAT, CDR2 FQNNGV. The V gene end was trimmed by 4 bases and the J gene end by 6 bases; junction bases not matched to a gene: 5. The CDR3 sequence: CASSSRGGSEQYF. In DNA, the CDR3 is TGTGCCAGCAGCTCCCGGGGGGGCAGCGAGCAGTACTTC.

The rearrangement joins TRBV19 to TRBJ2-1; a possible D gene is TRBD2 (6 bases). V lost 5 bases and J 4 bases, leaving 15 bases between the germline ends. Looked up from germline, CDR1 is LNHDA and CDR2 is SQIVND (reference sequence). This CDR3 comprises 15 residues. The CDR3 spells CASSPRGGGYNEQFF. In nucleotides, the CDR3 is TGTGCCAGTAGTCCCCGGGGAGGAGGGTACAATGAGCAGTTCTTC.

The chain combines TRBV18 with TRBJ2-7; 8 bases match TRBD1. The CDR3 consists of 14 residues. V shed 1 base, J shed 5 bases, and the junction held 4 bases outside the gene matches. Germline CDR1 reads KGHSH; CDR2 reads LQKENI. CDR3 amino acids: CASSPRQGLDEQYF. The DNA for the CDR3 is TGTGCCAGCTCACCACGACAGGGGCTCGACGAGCAGTACTTC.

J is TRBJ2-7 and V is TRBV2; D possibly corresponds to TRBD2 (6 bases). Between the trimmed V and J ends, which lost 2 bases and 1 base, there was a span of 15 bases. The CDR3 extends over 16 amino acids. Germline values: CDR1 SNHLY, CDR2 FYNNEI. The CDR3 DNA sequence: TGTGCCAGCAGTGAAATCGGTCTAGCGCTTTCCTACGAGCAGTACTTC. Encoded protein: CASSEIGLALSYEQYF. Looking up the rest from reference TRBV2 and TRBJ2-7 gives the full variable domain: EPEVTQTPSHQVTQMGQEVILRCVPISNHLYFYWYRQILGQKVEFLVSFYNNEISEKSEIFDDQFSVERPDGSNFTLKIRSTKLEDSAMYFCASSEIGLALSYEQYFGPGTRLTVT.

The rearrangement links TRBV28 to TRBJ1-1; no reliable D call. Trimming shortened V by 5 bases and J by 4 bases, and 14 bases separated the two germline ends. Germline V CDR1 and CDR2: MDHEN, SYDVKM. The CDR3 length is 14 residues. The CDR3 spells CASSPRGLGTEAFF. The CDR3 DNA reads TGTGCCAGCAGTCCACGAGGGCTTGGCACTGAAGCTTTCTTT.

The V call is TRBV2, the J call TRBJ2-7, with D possibly being TRBD2 (6 bases). Germline lookup yields CDR1 SNHLY and CDR2 FYNNEI. The CDR3 covers 13 residues. Trimming left V 7 bases short and J 2 bases short, with 12 bases between. CDR3 coding DNA: TGTGCCAGCATGGGCGGGAAAGCCTACGAGCAGTACTTC. It yields the protein CASMGGKAYEQYF.

The V call is TRBV2, the J call TRBJ2-5, with TRBD2 matching 10 bases. V gave up 4 bases and J gave up 1 base; unmatched junction bases: 3. The CDR3 has 15 amino acids. The germline V gene has CDR1 SNHLY and CDR2 FYNNEI. CDR3 DNA sequence: TGTGCCAGCAGTGTGCTAGCGGGAGCCCAAGAGACCCAGTACTTC. Translating gives CASSVLAGAQETQYF.